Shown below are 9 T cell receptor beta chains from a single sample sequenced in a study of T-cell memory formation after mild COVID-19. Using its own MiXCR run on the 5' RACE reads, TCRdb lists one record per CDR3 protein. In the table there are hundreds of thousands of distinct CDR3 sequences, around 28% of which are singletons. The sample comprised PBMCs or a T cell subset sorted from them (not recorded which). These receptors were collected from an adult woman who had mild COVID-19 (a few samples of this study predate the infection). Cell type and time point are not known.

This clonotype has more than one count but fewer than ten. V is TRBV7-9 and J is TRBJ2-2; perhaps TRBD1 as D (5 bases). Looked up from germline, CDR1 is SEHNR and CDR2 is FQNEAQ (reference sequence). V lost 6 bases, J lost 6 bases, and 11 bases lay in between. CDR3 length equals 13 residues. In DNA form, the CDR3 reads TGTGCCAGCAGGCGAACAGGAGCCGGGGAGCTGTTTTTT. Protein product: CASRRTGAGELFF.

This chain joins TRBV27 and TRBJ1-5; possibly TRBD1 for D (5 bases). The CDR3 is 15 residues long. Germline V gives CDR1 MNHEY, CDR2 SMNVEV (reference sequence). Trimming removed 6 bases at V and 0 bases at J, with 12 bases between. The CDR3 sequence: CASRPGTYSNQPQHF. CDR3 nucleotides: TGTGCCAGCAGGCCCGGGACGTATAGCAATCAGCCCCAGCATTTT.

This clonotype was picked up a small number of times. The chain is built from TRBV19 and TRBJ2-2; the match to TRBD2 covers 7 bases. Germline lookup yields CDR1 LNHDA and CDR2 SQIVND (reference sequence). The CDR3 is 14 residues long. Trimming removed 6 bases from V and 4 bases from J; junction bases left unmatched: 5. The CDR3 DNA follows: TGTGCCAGTAGCGTTTTAGCGGGCACCGGGGAGCTGTTTTTT. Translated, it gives CASSVLAGTGELFF.

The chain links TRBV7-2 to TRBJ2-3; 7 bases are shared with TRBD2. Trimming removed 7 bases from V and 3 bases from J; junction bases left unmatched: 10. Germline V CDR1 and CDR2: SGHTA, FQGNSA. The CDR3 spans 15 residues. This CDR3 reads CASTIRGSRTDTQYF. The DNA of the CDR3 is TGTGCCAGCACTATACGCGGGAGTAGGACAGATACGCAGTATTTT.

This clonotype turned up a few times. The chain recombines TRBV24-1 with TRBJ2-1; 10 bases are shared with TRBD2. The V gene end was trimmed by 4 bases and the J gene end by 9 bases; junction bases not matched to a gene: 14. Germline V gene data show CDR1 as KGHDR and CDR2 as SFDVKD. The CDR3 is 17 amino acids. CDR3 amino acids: CATSEPPGSGGALEQFF. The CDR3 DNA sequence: TGTGCCACCAGTGAGCCGCCGGGCAGCGGGGGGGCCCTTGAGCAGTTCTTC.

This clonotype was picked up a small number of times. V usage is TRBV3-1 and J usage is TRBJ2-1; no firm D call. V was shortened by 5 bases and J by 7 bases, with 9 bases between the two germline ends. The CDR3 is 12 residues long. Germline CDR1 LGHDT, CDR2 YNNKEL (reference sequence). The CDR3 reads CASSYLGNEQFF. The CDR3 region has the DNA TGTGCCAGCAGCTACCTTGGGAATGAGCAGTTCTTC.

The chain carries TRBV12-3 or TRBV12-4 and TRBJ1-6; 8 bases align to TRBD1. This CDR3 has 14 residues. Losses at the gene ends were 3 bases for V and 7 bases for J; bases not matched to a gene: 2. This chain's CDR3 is CASSLGQVNSPLHF. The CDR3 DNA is TGTGCCAGCAGTTTGGGACAGGTCAATTCACCCCTCCACTTT.

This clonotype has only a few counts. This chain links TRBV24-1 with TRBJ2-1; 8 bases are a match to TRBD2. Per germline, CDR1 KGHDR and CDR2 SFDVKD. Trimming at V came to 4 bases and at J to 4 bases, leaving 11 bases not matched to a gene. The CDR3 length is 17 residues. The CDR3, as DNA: TGTGCCACCAGTGAGTATCGAGCGGGAGCCGTATACAATGAGCAGTTCTTC. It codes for CATSEYRAGAVYNEQFF.

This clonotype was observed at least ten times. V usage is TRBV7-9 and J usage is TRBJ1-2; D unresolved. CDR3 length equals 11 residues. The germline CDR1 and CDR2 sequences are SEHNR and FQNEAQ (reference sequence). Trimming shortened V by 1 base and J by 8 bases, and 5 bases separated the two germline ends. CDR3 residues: CASSLGNGYTF. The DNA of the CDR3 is TGTGCCAGCAGCTTAGGGAACGGCTACACCTTC.